This entry lists 11 T cell receptor beta chains sequenced from one sample in a study of cytomegalovirus exposure and HLA in healthy donors (dated by TCRdb to about 2017). Library preparation was by the immunoSEQ multiplex PCR assay. TCRdb holds this immuneACCESS table with in-frame rearrangements only. Some clones are missing; in checked studies, unresolved V genes explain under half, and the rest has no known cause. This sample lists about 200,000 clones; over 80% were detected once. 5.5% to 7% of the sample belongs to the ten largest clones. What was sequenced was PBMCs. The receptors come from a woman between 18 and 29 years old in good health and CMV-seronegative.

V usage is TRBV27 and J usage is TRBJ1-2, with D possibly being TRBD1 (6 bases). V gave up 0 bases and J gave up 4 bases, with 9 bases separating them. CDR1 is MNHEY and CDR2 is SMNVEV in the germline V gene (reference sequence). The CDR3 spans 14 residues. CDR3 protein: CASSLSGAPYGYTF. In DNA form, the CDR3 reads TGTGCCAGCAGTTTATCGGGGGCTCCCTATGGCTACACCTTC.

This chain joins TRBV6-1 and TRBJ1-2; 12 bases map to TRBD1. V was pared by 5 bases and J by 7 bases, with 8 bases of the junction left unmatched. The germline gives CDR1 MNHNS, CDR2 SASEGT. CDR3 length equals 15 residues. For the CDR3, the DNA is TGTGCCAGCAGTCTAGGGGGGACAGGGGGCCTTGGCTACACCTTC. This encodes CASSLGGTGGLGYTF.

The J gene is TRBJ1-1, the V gene TRBV2, with unresolved D. CDR3 length: 13 amino acids. Trimming removed 7 bases from V and 11 bases from J, with 20 bases in between. Germline V lookup: CDR1 SNHLY, CDR2 FYNNEI. CDR3 sequence (DNA): TGTGCCAGCAACAGAGTCTTAGACCTTGAGGCTTTCTTT. This translates into CASNRVLDLEAFF. Variable domain in full (rest from reference TRBV2 and TRBJ1-1): EPEVTQTPSHQVTQMGQEVILRCVPISNHLYFYWYRQILGQKVEFLVSFYNNEISEKSEIFDDQFSVERPDGSNFTLKIRSTKLEDSAMYFCASNRVLDLEAFFGQGTRLTVV.

The rearrangement links TRBV10-3 to TRBJ2-1; a weak D match, TRBD2 (5 bases). The CDR3 runs to 16 residues. Trimming removed 0 bases from V and 7 bases from J, with 16 bases in between. Per the germline V gene, CDR1 is ENHRY and CDR2 is SYGVKD. CDR3 sequence reads: CAISESGPRAGNEQFF. CDR3 bases: TGTGCCATCAGTGAGTCGGGCCCCCGGGCGGGTAATGAGCAGTTCTTC.

V usage is TRBV27 and J usage is TRBJ1-2, with 8 bases identical to TRBD1. The CDR3 loop spans 13 amino acids. The V and J ends lost 3 bases and 7 bases, in that order; junction bases with no gene match: 4. The germline gives CDR1 MNHEY, CDR2 SMNVEV (reference sequence). CDR3 bases: TGTGCCAGCAGTTTCTGGACAGGGTCTGGCTACACCTTC. The encoded protein is CASSFWTGSGYTF.

The chain has TRBV18 and TRBJ2-7; D possibly uses TRBD1 or TRBD2 (5 bases each). The CDR3 is 15 residues long. V was cut by 3 bases and J by 6 bases, with 18 bases left in between. Germline-derived CDR1 and CDR2 are KGHSH and LQKENI. The CDR3 DNA sequence: TGTGCCAGCTCACCTTCCGTTTCGGGGCTAGGCGAGCAGTACTTC. Amino acids: CASSPSVSGLGEQYF.

The chain links TRBV7-6 to TRBJ1-3, with D uncertain. The CDR3 is 16 amino acids. Per the germline V gene, CDR1 is SGHVS and CDR2 is FNYEAQ. The ends were cut back, 1 base at V and 0 bases at J, with 10 bases in the middle. The CDR3 is CASSLGSASSGNTIYF. CDR3 coding DNA: TGTGCCAGCAGCTTAGGGAGCGCTAGCTCTGGAAACACCATATATTTT.

This chain connects TRBV10-2 to TRBJ2-2, with TRBD2 identical over 7 bases. This CDR3 has 15 residues. Unmatched junction bases numbered 7, after V lost 4 bases and J lost 5 bases. The germline V gene encodes CDR1 WSHSY and CDR2 SAAADI. The CDR3, as DNA: TGCGCCAGCAGTGGCCCTAGCGGACATACCGGGGAGCTGTTTTTT. Translating it yields CASSGPSGHTGELFF.

The chain recombines TRBV27 with TRBJ2-2; the D gene could be TRBD1 or TRBD2 (5 bases each). In germline, CDR1 is MNHEY, CDR2 SMNVEV (reference sequence). Trimming removed 10 bases from V and 7 bases from J, with 28 bases in between. CDR3 length equals 17 residues. CDR3: CATRPSTGTEDFGELFF. In DNA form, the CDR3 reads TGTGCCACCCGTCCTTCAACCGGGACCGAAGACTTCGGGGAGCTGTTTTTT.

The rearrangement joins TRBV4-1 to TRBJ1-5, with no clear D. Germline V gene lookup returns CDR1 MGHRA and CDR2 YSYEKL. CDR3 length: 17 amino acids. With 4 bases removed from V and 1 base from J, the gap between germline ends came to 17 bases. CDR3 sequence (DNA): TGCGCCAGCAGCCGTGGGGAGGCACTAAAAAGCAATCAGCCCCAGCATTTT. As protein: CASSRGEALKSNQPQHF.

V and J are TRBV28 and TRBJ1-6; D gene ambiguous. This CDR3 has 16 residues. Per germline, CDR1 MDHEN and CDR2 SYDVKM. V shed 2 bases and J shed 6 bases, with 14 bases lying between them. The CDR3: CASSLRYSQPNSPLHF. The CDR3 nucleotides read TGTGCCAGCAGTTTACGCTACTCACAGCCTAATTCACCCCTCCACTTT.